This T cell receptor (beta chain) was retrieved from a study of T-cell memory formation after mild COVID-19. General study results and limits: SARS-CoV-2 specificity was not confirmed for second-wave clones peaking on day 37. CD4+ bias marked clones expanding day 15 to 37, unlike balanced contracting clones. Pre-infection memory showed some responding clones, and this suggested that cross-reactive memory joined.

TCRdb reprocessed the 5' RACE reads via MiXCR and lists one record per CDR3 protein. The sample lists 350,000 to 500,000 distinct CDR3 sequences; more than 20% were seen once. Regarding this clonotype: Its antigen is currently unknown.

This CDR3 region has 13 residues. The trim removed 9 bases at V and 5 bases at J, leaving 6 bases unmatched. Germline V lookup: CDR1 KGHDR, CDR2 SFDVKD. This clonotype was obtained from an adult woman who had mild COVID-19 (a few samples of this study predate the infection). Cell type and time point are not known. Material for sequencing was PBMCs or a T cell subset sorted from them (not recorded which). The chain is built from TRBV24-1 and TRBJ2-7; 10 bases agree with TRBD1. The CDR3 sequence is CATSGTGANEQYF. CDR3 DNA: TGTGCCACCTCCGGGACAGGGGCCAACGAGCAGTACTTC.